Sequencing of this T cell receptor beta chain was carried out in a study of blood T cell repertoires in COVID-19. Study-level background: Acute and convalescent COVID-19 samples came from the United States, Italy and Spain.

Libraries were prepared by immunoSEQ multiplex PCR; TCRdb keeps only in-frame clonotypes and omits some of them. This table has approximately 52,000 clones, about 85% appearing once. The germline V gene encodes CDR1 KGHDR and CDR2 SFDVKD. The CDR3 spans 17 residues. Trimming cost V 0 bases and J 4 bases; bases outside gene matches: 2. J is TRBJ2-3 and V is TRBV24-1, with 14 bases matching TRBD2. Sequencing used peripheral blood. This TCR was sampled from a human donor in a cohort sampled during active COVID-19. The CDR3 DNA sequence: TGTGCCACCAGTGATTTGGGGACTAGCGGGAGACCAGATACGCAGTATTTT. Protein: CATSDLGTSGRPDTQYF.